This TCR beta chain is drawn from a study of cytomegalovirus exposure and HLA in healthy donors. PCR employed 60 Vbeta and 13 Jbeta primers. Clones were sequenced by immunoSEQ multiplex PCR, and TCRdb holds only the in-frame ones, with some missing. This table holds 120,000 or so clones, around four fifths found once. Per germline, CDR1 MGHRA and CDR2 YSYEKL. The CDR3 extends over 16 amino acids. The junction had 7 bases not matched to a gene; V was cut back by 1 base and J by 4 bases. This rearrangement joins TRBV4-1 to TRBJ2-5, with TRBD2 identical over 9 bases. This clonotype originated in a woman aged 35 to 49 in good health and CMV-seropositive. Sequenced sample: PBMCs. The CDR3 spells CASSQGPLAGLETQYF. CDR3 nucleotide sequence: TGCGCCAGCAGCCAAGGTCCACTAGCGGGTCTAGAGACCCAGTACTTC.